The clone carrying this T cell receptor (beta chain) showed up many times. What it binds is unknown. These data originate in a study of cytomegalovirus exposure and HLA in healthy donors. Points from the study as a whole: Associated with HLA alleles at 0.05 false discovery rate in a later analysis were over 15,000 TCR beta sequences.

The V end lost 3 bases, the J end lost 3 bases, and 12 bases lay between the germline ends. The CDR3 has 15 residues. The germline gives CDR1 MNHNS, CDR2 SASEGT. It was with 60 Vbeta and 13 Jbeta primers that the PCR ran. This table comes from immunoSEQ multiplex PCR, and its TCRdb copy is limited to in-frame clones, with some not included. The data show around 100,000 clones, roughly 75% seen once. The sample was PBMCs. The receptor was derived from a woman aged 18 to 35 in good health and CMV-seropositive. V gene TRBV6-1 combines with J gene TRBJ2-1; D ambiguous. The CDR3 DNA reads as TGTGCCAGCAGTGACAAGCCTTCGGGCTACAATGAGCAGTTCTTC. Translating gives CASSDKPSGYNEQFF.